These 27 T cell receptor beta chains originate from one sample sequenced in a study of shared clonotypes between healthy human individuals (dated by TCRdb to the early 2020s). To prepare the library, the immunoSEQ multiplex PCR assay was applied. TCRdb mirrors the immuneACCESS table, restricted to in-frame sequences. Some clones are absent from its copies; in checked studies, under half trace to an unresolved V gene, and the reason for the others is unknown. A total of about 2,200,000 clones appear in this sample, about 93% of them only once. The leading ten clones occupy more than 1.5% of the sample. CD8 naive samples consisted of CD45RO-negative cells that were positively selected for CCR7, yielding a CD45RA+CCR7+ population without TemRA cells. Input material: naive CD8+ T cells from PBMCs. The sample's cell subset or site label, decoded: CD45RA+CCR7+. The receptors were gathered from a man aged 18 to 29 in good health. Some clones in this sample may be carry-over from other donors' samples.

The CDR3 here is CASRGSVAGGLSTQYF. The CDR3, as DNA: TGTGCCAGCAGAGGTAGTGTAGCGGGAGGGTTATCTACGCAGTATTTT. This sequence joins TRBV11-1 and TRBJ2-3, with 11 bases fitting TRBD2. CDR1 SGHAT and CDR2 FQDESV come from the germline V gene (reference sequence). The length of the CDR3 is 16 residues. The V segment lost 6 bases and the J segment 8 bases; nucleotides outside the gene matches: 13. Variable domain in full (rest from reference TRBV11-1 and TRBJ2-3): EAEVAQSPRYKITEKSQAVAFWCDPISGHATLYWYRQILGQGPELLVQFQDESVVDDSQLPKDRFSAERLKGVDSTLKIQPAELGDSAMYLCASRGSVAGGLSTQYFGPGTRLTVL.

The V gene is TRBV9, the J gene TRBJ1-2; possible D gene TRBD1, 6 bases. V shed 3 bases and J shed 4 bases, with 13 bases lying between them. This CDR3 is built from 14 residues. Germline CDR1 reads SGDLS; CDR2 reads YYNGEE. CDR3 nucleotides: TGTGCCAGCAGCGCACAACAGGGAGCCTATGGCTACACCTTC. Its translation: CASSAQQGAYGYTF.

The CDR3 bases are TGTGCCAGCAGTTACGATGCGGAGTCCTACGAGCAGTACTTC. It is translated as CASSYDAESYEQYF. This chain links TRBV6-5 with TRBJ2-7, with D unresolved. The CDR3 length is 14 residues. Germline-derived CDR1 and CDR2 are MNHEY and SVGAGI. Trimming took 2 bases from V and 1 from J, leaving 9 bases between them.

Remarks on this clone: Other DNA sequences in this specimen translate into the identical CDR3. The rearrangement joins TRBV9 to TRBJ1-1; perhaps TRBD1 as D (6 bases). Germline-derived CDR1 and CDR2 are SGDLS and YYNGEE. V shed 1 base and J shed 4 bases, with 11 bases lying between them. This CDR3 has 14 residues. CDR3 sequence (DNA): TGTGCCAGCAGCGTATCCGGGGGGCTCACTGAAGCTTTCTTT. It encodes CASSVSGGLTEAFF.

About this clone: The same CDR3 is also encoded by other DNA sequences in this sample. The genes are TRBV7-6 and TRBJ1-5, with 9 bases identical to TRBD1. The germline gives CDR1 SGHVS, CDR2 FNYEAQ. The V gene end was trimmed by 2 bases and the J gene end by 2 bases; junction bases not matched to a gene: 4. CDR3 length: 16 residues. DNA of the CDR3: TGTGCCAGCAGCTTACGGACAGGGGAAGGCAATCAGCCCCAGCATTTT. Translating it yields CASSLRTGEGNQPQHF. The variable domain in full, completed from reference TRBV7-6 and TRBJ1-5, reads GAGVSQSPRYKVTKRGQDVALRCDPISGHVSLYWYRQALGQGPEFLTYFNYEAQQDKSGLPNDRFSAERPEGSISTLTIQRTEQRDSAMYRCASSLRTGEGNQPQHFGDGTRLSIL.

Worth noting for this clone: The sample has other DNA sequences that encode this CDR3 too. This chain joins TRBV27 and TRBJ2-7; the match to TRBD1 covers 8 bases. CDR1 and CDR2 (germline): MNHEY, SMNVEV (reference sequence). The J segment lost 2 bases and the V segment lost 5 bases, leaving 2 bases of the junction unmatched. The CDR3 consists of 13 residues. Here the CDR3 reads CASSLRGPYEQYF. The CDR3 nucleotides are TGTGCCAGCAGTCTCAGGGGGCCCTACGAGCAGTACTTC.

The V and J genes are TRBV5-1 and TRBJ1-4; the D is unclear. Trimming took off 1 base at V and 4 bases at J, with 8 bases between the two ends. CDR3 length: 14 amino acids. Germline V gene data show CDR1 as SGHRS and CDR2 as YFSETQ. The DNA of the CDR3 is TGCGCCAGCAGCTTGCGGACCATTAATGAAAAACTGTTTTTT. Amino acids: CASSLRTINEKLFF.

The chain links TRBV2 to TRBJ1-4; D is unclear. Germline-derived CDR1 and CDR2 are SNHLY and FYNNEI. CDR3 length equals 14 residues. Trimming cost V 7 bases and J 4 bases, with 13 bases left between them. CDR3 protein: CASIGSRDNEKLFF. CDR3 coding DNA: TGTGCCAGCATAGGTTCGAGGGATAATGAAAAACTGTTTTTT.

CDR3 in amino acids: CASSFSSGTVAYEQYF. In nucleotides, the CDR3 is TGTGCCAGCAGTTTCTCCTCCGGGACGGTAGCCTACGAGCAGTACTTC. The chain recombines TRBV27 with TRBJ2-7; D may correspond to TRBD1 or TRBD2 (5 bases each). The germline V gene encodes CDR1 MNHEY and CDR2 SMNVEV (reference sequence). V dropped 3 bases and J dropped 2 bases, with 17 bases sitting between them. This CDR3 is built from 16 residues.

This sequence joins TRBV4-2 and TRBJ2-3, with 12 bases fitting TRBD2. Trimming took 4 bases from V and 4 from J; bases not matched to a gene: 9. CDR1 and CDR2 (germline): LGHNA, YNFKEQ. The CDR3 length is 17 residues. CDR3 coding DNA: TGTGCCAGCAGCCCCCGACTAGCGGGAGCTTGGGCAGATACGCAGTATTTT. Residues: CASSPRLAGAWADTQYF.

The DNA of the CDR3 is TGCGCCAGCAGCTTAGGACAGTTTAACACCGGGGAGCTGTTTTTT. Protein sequence: CASSLGQFNTGELFF. The chain joins TRBV5-1 to TRBJ2-2; tentative D call: TRBD1 (6 bases). Germline loops: CDR1 SGHRS, CDR2 YFSETQ. V was pared by 2 bases and J by 2 bases, with 10 bases between. The CDR3 is made up of 15 amino acids.

This CDR3 reads CASSVAVRSSYYEQYF. Here the CDR3 DNA reads TGTGCCAGCAGCGTAGCTGTCCGATCGTCGTACTACGAGCAGTACTTC. This chain links TRBV9 with TRBJ2-7; D ambiguous. Germline CDR1 reads SGDLS; CDR2 reads YYNGEE. Between the trimmed V and J ends, which lost 0 bases and 3 bases, there was a span of 16 bases. This CDR3 contains 16 residues.

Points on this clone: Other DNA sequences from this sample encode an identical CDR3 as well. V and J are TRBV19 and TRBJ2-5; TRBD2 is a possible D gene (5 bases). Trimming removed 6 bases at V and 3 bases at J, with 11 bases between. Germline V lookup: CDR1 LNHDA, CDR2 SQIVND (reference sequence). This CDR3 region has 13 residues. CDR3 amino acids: CASSLDGEETQYF. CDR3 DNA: TGTGCCAGTAGCCTGGACGGGGAAGAGACCCAGTACTTC.

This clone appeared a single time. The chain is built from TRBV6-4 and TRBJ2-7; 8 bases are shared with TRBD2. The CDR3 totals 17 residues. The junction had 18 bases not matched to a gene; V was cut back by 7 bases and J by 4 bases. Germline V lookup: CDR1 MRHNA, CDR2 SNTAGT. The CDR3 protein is CASTSRASGFSGYEQYF. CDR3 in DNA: TGTGCCAGCACCTCCCGGGCTAGCGGGTTCAGTGGGTACGAGCAGTACTTC.

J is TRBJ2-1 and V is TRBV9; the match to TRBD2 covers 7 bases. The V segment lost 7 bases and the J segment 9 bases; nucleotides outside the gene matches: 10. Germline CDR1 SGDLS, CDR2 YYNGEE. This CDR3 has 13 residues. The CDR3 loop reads CASSEREVFEQFF. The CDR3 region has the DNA TGTGCCAGCTCGGAACGGGAGGTGTTTGAGCAGTTCTTC. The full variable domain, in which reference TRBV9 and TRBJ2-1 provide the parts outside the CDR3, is DSGVTQTPKHLITATGQRVTLRCSPRSGDLSVYWYQQSLDQGLQFLIQYYNGEERAKGNILERFSAQQFPDLHSELNLSSLELGDSALYFCASSEREVFEQFFGPGTRLTVL.

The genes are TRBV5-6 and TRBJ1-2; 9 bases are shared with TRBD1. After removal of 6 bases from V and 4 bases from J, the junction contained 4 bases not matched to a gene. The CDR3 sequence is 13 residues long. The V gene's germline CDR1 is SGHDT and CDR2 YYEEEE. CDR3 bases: TGTGCCAGCACAACAGGGGGCGTCTATGGCTACACCTTC. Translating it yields CASTTGGVYGYTF.

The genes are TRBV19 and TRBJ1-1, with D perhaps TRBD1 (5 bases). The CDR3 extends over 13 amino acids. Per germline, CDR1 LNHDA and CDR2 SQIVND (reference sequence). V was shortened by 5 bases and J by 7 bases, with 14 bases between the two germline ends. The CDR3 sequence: CASSPISTVEAFF. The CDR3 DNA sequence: TGTGCCAGTAGTCCTATATCGACAGTTGAAGCTTTCTTT.

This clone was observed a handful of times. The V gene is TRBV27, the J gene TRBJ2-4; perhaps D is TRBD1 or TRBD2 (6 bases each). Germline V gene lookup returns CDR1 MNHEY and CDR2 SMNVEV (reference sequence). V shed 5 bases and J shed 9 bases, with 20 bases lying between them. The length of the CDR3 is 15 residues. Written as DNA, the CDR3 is TGTGCCAGCAGTCCATCGCGAGGGGGGCTGGGCATTCAGTACTTC. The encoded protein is CASSPSRGGLGIQYF.

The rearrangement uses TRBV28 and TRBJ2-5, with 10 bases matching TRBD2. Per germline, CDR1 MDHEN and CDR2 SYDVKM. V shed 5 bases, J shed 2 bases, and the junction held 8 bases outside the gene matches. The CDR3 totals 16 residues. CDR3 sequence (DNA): TGTGCCAGCAGTCCCCGAGCGGGGGGGAAACAAGAGACCCAGTACTTC. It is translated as CASSPRAGGKQETQYF.

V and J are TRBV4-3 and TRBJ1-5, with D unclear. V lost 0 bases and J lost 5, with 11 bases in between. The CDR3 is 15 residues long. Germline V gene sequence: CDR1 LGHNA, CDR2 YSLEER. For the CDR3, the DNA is TGCGCCAGCAGCCAAGATGCGGGAGGCGATCAGCCCCAGCATTTT. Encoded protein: CASSQDAGGDQPQHF.

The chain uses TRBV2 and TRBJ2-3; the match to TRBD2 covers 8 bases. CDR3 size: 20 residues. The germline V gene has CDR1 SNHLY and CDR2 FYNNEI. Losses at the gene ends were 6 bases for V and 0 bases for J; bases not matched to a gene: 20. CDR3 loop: CASSQPMNSGSAASTDTQYF. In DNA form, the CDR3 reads TGTGCCAGCAGCCAACCGATGAACAGCGGGAGCGCAGCTAGCACAGATACGCAGTATTTT.

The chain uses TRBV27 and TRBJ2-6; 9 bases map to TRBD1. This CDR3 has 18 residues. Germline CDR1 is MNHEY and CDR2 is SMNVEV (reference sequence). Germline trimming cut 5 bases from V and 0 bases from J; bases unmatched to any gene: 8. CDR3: CASSADRGFRSGANVLTF. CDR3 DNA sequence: TGTGCCAGCAGTGCGGACAGGGGATTTCGCTCTGGGGCCAACGTCCTGACTTTC.

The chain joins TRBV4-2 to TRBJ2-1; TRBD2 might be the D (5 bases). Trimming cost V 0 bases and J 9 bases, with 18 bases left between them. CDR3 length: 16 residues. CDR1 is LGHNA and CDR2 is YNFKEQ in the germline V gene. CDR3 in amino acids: CASSQDQRQSMSEQFF. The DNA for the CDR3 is TGTGCCAGCAGCCAAGATCAGCGGCAGAGTATGAGTGAGCAGTTCTTC.

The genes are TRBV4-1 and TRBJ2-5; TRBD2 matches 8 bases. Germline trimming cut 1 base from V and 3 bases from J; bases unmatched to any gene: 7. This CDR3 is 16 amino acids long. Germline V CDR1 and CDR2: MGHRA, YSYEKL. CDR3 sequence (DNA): TGCGCCAGCAGCCAAGTCACCTTTAGCGGGAAAGAGACCCAGTACTTC. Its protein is CASSQVTFSGKETQYF.

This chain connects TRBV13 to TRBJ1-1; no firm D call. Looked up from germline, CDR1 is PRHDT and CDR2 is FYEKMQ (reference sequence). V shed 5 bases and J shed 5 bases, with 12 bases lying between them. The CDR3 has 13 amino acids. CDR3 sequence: CASSPNGRTEAFF. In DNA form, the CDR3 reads TGTGCCAGCAGCCCCAACGGGAGGACTGAAGCTTTCTTT.

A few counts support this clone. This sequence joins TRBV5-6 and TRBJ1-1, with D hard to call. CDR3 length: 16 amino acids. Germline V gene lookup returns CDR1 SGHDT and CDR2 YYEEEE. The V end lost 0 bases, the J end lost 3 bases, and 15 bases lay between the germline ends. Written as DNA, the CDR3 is TGTGCCAGCAGCTTGGCCGGAGCAGCAGCGGACACTGAAGCTTTCTTT. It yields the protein CASSLAGAAADTEAFF. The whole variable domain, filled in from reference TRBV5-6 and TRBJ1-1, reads DAGVTQSPTHLIKTRGQQVTLRCSPKSGHDTVSWYQQALGQGPQFIFQYYEEEERQRGNFPDRFSGHQFPNYSSELNVNALLLGDSALYLCASSLAGAAADTEAFFGQGTRLTVV.

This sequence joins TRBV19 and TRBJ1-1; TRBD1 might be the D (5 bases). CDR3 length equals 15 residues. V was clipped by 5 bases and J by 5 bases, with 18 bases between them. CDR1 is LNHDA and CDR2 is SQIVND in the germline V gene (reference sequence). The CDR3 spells CASSAPALGETEAFF. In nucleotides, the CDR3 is TGTGCCAGTAGTGCCCCAGCCCTGGGGGAGACTGAAGCTTTCTTT. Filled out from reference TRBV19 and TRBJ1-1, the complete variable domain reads DGGITQSPKYLFRKEGQNVTLSCEQNLNHDAMYWYRQDPGQGLRLIYYSQIVNDFQKGDIAEGYSVSREKKESFPLTVTSAQKNPTAFYLCASSAPALGETEAFFGQGTRLTVV.